Following are 12 T cell receptor beta chains from one sample sequenced in a study of T cell responses to AZD1222 COVID-19 vaccine. Only in-frame clones appear in the TCRdb table, and some are missing; sequencing was by immunoSEQ multiplex PCR. The sample carries 130,000 or so clones, roughly 86% recorded once. The material was peripheral blood, obtained 28 days after the second AZD1222 dose. These receptors originate from an adult who received the AZD1222 COVID-19 vaccine.

V and J are TRBV5-1 and TRBJ1-3, with D possibly matching TRBD1 (5 bases). Germline V CDR1 and CDR2: SGHRS, YFSETQ. Trimming cost V 1 base and J 4 bases, with 9 bases left between them. The CDR3 consists of 14 residues. The CDR3 coding sequence is TGCGCCAGCAGCTTGCCAGGGTTGGGAAACACCATATATTTT. Translation: CASSLPGLGNTIYF.

Written as DNA, the CDR3 is TGCGCCAGCAGCTCAGCCCAAGGGTTTAAGAACACTGAAGCTTTCTTT. As protein: CASSSAQGFKNTEAFF. The gene calls are TRBV5-1 and TRBJ1-1; D is undetermined. Germline loops: CDR1 SGHRS, CDR2 YFSETQ. The ends were cut back, 3 bases at V and 1 base at J, with 16 bases in the middle. The CDR3 extends over 16 amino acids.

The rearrangement uses TRBV7-8 and TRBJ1-5, with 9 bases matching TRBD1. J lost 4 bases, V lost 4 bases, and 20 bases had no gene match. The germline V gene has CDR1 SGHVS and CDR2 FQNEAQ. The CDR3 totals 20 residues. CDR3 protein: CASSSATPATGGLKNQPQHF. Here the CDR3 DNA reads TGTGCCAGCAGCTCAGCAACACCCGCGACAGGGGGACTCAAAAATCAGCCCCAGCATTTT.

This CDR3 is CSVRDNLNQPQHF. CDR3 nucleotide sequence: TGCAGCGTCCGGGACAACCTCAATCAGCCCCAGCATTTT. J is TRBJ1-5 and V is TRBV29-1, with D possibly TRBD1 on 6 matching bases. This CDR3 region has 13 residues. The V end was cut by 6 bases, the J end by 3 bases, with 12 bases between. The germline V gene has CDR1 SQVTM and CDR2 ANQGSEA.

V usage is TRBV18 and J usage is TRBJ1-5, with 7 bases lining up with TRBD1. Germline V CDR1 and CDR2: KGHSH, LQKENI. The CDR3 runs 13 residues. Unmatched junction bases numbered 2, after V lost 3 bases and J lost 6 bases. The CDR3 is CASSPRGLQPQHF. The CDR3 coding sequence is TGTGCCAGCTCACCTAGGGGGCTTCAGCCCCAGCATTTT.

The CDR3 is CASSEGFQPQHF. Here the CDR3 DNA reads TGTGCCAGTAGTGAGGGTTTTCAGCCCCAGCATTTT. The gene calls are TRBV19 and TRBJ1-5, with no clear D. The germline gives CDR1 LNHDA, CDR2 SQIVND (reference sequence). The V end was cut by 5 bases, the J end by 6 bases, with 8 bases between. The CDR3 length is 12 residues.

V gene TRBV19 combines with J gene TRBJ2-3; the match to TRBD2 covers 12 bases. Looked up from germline, CDR1 is LNHDA and CDR2 is SQIVND (reference sequence). CDR3 size: 14 residues. V lost 7 bases to trimming and J lost 4 bases; unmatched junction nucleotides: 3. The CDR3 protein is CASMASGGADTQYF. The CDR3 DNA is TGTGCCAGTATGGCTAGCGGGGGGGCAGATACGCAGTATTTT.

The count of this clone is one. The chain combines TRBV3-1 (or the pseudogene TRBV3-2) with TRBJ2-3; 16 bases line up with TRBD2. CDR1 and CDR2 (germline): LGHDT, YNNKEL (reference sequence). The CDR3 runs 17 residues. The V segment lost 3 bases and the J segment 3 bases; nucleotides outside the gene matches: 3. The CDR3 loop reads CASSHPGLAGGTDTQYF. The CDR3 DNA follows: TGTGCCAGCAGCCACCCGGGACTAGCGGGGGGGACAGATACGCAGTATTTT.

The chain combines TRBV11-3 with TRBJ2-2; D may be TRBD2 (5 bases). CDR3 size: 14 residues. Trimming cost V 5 bases and J 6 bases, with 13 bases left between them. The V gene's germline CDR1 is SGHNT and CDR2 YENEEA. The chain's CDR3 is CASSNEGWAGELFF. The CDR3 region has the DNA TGTGCCAGCAGCAACGAGGGTTGGGCCGGGGAGCTGTTTTTT.

V and J are TRBV5-6 and TRBJ2-3, with 7 positions matching TRBD2. The germline gives CDR1 SGHDT, CDR2 YYEEEE. The CDR3 is 16 amino acids. V was pared by 3 bases and J by 1 base, with 8 bases of the junction left unmatched. DNA of the CDR3: TGTGCCAGCAGCTCATCGGGGGGACTTCGCACAGATACGCAGTATTTT. The encoded protein is CASSSSGGLRTDTQYF.

The V and J genes are TRBV18 and TRBJ1-1; D is ambiguous. This CDR3 comprises 12 residues. Germline assignment: CDR1 KGHSH and CDR2 LQKENI. The V and J ends lost 6 bases and 0 bases respectively, with 5 bases between them. CDR3 nucleotide sequence: TGTGCCAGCTCCGGGATGAACACTGAAGCTTTCTTT. It encodes CASSGMNTEAFF.

The V and J genes are TRBV27 and TRBJ2-2; 10 bases align to TRBD2. J lost 5 bases, V lost 7 bases, and 7 bases had no gene match. Germline V gene lookup returns CDR1 MNHEY and CDR2 SMNVEV (reference sequence). This CDR3 is 15 amino acids long. Here the CDR3 reads CASIPTSGATGELFF. The CDR3 nucleotides are TGTGCCAGCATACCCACTAGCGGGGCAACCGGGGAGCTGTTTTTT.